This TCR beta chain came from a study of persistence of HIV-infected CD4 T cells. The CDR3 has 11 amino acids. Trimming cost V 6 bases and J 5 bases, with 7 bases left between them. Germline assignment: CDR1 SNHLY and CDR2 FYNNEI. Regarding this clone: The antigen is unknown.

Sequencing used immunoSEQ version 4 in survey mode. This table comes from immunoSEQ multiplex PCR, and its TCRdb copy is limited to in-frame clones, with some not included. This table holds about 30,000 clones, roughly 82% found once. Cells were stimulated with CMV-infected fibroblast lysates at approximately 10 ug/mL. CD40L/CD69 double-negative CD45RO-high memory CD4+ T cells were collected. The receptor was isolated from an adult man with HIV who was CMV-seropositive. The material was CD4+ T cells sorted from PBMCs after approximately 19-hour stimulation, obtained from a patient who received antiretroviral therapy. The V gene is TRBV2, the J gene TRBJ1-2; no firm D call. The CDR3 protein is CASRDLYGYTF. CDR3 DNA sequence: TGTGCCAGCAGGGACTTGTATGGCTACACCTTC.